This TCR beta chain was profiled in a study of control samples from healthy donors and cancer patients (dated by TCRdb to 2020 to 2021). Library preparation used the immunoSEQ multiplex PCR assay. TCRdb took over this immuneACCESS table, retaining in-frame rearrangements with V and J assigned. Such tables are incomplete; in checked studies, under half of the missing clones stem from an unresolved V gene, and the remainder is unexplained. This sample is represented by 100,000 to 150,000 clones; around 94% of them were singletons. The biggest ten clones account for 0.58% of the sample. To note about this clone: The specificity of this receptor is unknown. Base qualities are not recorded, but no much larger clone differs from it by a single base.

The germline V gene provides CDR1 MNHEY and CDR2 SVGAGI. V loses 6 bases of germline sequence and J loses 4 bases, and the interval between the two ends is 4 bases. The CDR3 covers 11 residues, taking in both the cysteine and the phenylalanine. Only the CDR3 DNA stays, 33 bases, in frame from base 1. The chain links TRBV6-5 with TRBJ1-3; the D gene cannot be named for sure. The TCR comes from a man of 80 years or more with head and neck cancer. Sample: PBMCs. The CDR3 here reads CASSDGNTIYF. The nucleotides read TGTGCCAGCAGCGACGGAAACACCATATATTTT.